These 30 T cell receptor beta chains were all obtained from the same sample, sequenced in a study of radiation and T cells in renal cell carcinoma. Profiling relied on immunoSEQ multiplex PCR, and the TCRdb table lists in-frame clones only, not all of them. The sample yields about 59,000 clones, just under 80% seen once. Time point reported: baseline pretreatment blood. The treatment denotes: 15 Gy SBRT to primary tumor, nephrectomy 4 weeks later. The specimen comprised blood, sampled from a patient whose treatment included radiotherapy and nephrectomy. Receptors were obtained from a man aged 60 to 75 with renal cell carcinoma.

This clone was recorded only once. The chain employs TRBV10-3 and TRBJ1-1; D perhaps matches TRBD1 (6 bases). The germline V gene encodes CDR1 ENHRY and CDR2 SYGVKD. Trimming took 4 bases from V and 6 from J, leaving 21 bases between them. The CDR3 runs 16 residues. The CDR3, as DNA: TGTGCCATCAGTGCCTCCTCCGGGACAAGGGCGGCTGAAGCTTTCTTT. Amino acids: CAISASSGTRAAEAFF.

The V and J genes are TRBV2 and TRBJ2-4; the match to TRBD1 covers 11 bases. Trimming at V came to 3 bases and at J to 8 bases, leaving 6 bases not matched to a gene. CDR1 SNHLY and CDR2 FYNNEI come from the germline V gene. This CDR3 contains 15 residues. CDR3 bases: TGTGCCAGCAGTGATTGGGACAGGGGGGCTGACATTCAGTACTTC. It codes for CASSDWDRGADIQYF.

The gene calls are TRBV6-6 and TRBJ1-2, with D tentatively TRBD1 (6 bases). V was trimmed by 6 bases and J by 7 bases, leaving 15 bases between them. The germline V gene encodes CDR1 MNHNY and CDR2 SVGAGI (reference sequence). The CDR3 loop spans 13 amino acids. CDR3 region: CASRLSRGLGYTF. For the CDR3, the DNA is TGTGCCAGCAGATTGAGCCGGGGGCTTGGCTACACCTTC.

This clone was seen just once. The CDR3 nucleotides read TGTGCCAGCAGCTTAGCGAGCGGGGGGCTCACAGATACGCAGTATTTT. Encoded protein: CASSLASGGLTDTQYF. The chain carries TRBV11-2 and TRBJ2-3; TRBD2 aligns across 9 bases. Germline V gene sequence: CDR1 SGHAT, CDR2 FQNNGV. V was clipped by 1 base and J by 2 bases; unmatched bases: 4. The CDR3 is 16 residues long.

The chain employs TRBV2 and TRBJ2-1; 10 bases are a match to TRBD1. There are 16 residues in the CDR3. Germline V lookup: CDR1 SNHLY, CDR2 FYNNEI. The trim removed 5 bases at V and 4 bases at J, leaving 8 bases unmatched. This chain's CDR3 is CASSKMTGGIYNEQFF. CDR3 DNA: TGTGCCAGCAGTAAAATGACAGGGGGCATTTACAATGAGCAGTTCTTC. Based on the CDR3 plus reference TRBV2 and TRBJ2-1, the full variable domain is EPEVTQTPSHQVTQMGQEVILRCVPISNHLYFYWYRQILGQKVEFLVSFYNNEISEKSEIFDDQFSVERPDGSNFTLKIRSTKLEDSAMYFCASSKMTGGIYNEQFFGPGTRLTVL.

The chain is built from TRBV13 and TRBJ2-3; D remains ambiguous. CDR3 length equals 12 residues. CDR1 is PRHDT and CDR2 is FYEKMQ in the germline V gene (reference sequence). The V gene lost 5 bases and the J gene lost 5 bases, with 8 bases spanning the gap. CDR3 sequence (DNA): TGTGCCAGCAGCGCCCTCGGAGATACGCAGTATTTT. It specifies CASSALGDTQYF.

This clone has more than one count but fewer than ten. The CDR3 coding sequence is TGTGCCAGTAGTATGGAAACAAGTAGGGACTATGGCTACACCTTC. As protein: CASSMETSRDYGYTF. The chain uses TRBV19 and TRBJ1-2; D gene uncertain. The CDR3 covers 15 residues. The germline gives CDR1 LNHDA, CDR2 SQIVND (reference sequence). V was trimmed by 3 bases and J by 3 bases, leaving 14 bases between them. The entire variable domain, with the rest obtained from reference TRBV19 and TRBJ1-2, is as follows: DGGITQSPKYLFRKEGQNVTLSCEQNLNHDAMYWYRQDPGQGLRLIYYSQIVNDFQKGDIAEGYSVSREKKESFPLTVTSAQKNPTAFYLCASSMETSRDYGYTFGSGTRLTVV.

This chain links TRBV28 with TRBJ1-2, with 10 bases lining up with TRBD1. The CDR3 extends over 16 amino acids. Trimming took 5 bases from V and 5 from J; bases not matched to a gene: 11. CDR1 and CDR2 (germline): MDHEN, SYDVKM. The chain's CDR3 is CASSPPAGQGSYGYTF. The CDR3 DNA sequence: TGTGCCAGCAGTCCCCCGGCGGGACAGGGGAGTTATGGCTACACCTTC.

V usage is TRBV27 and J usage is TRBJ1-1; TRBD1 aligns across 10 bases. The CDR3 length is 17 residues. V gave up 4 bases and J gave up 2 bases; unmatched junction bases: 10. Germline V gives CDR1 MNHEY, CDR2 SMNVEV (reference sequence). The CDR3 is CASSSDRGTFPNTEAFF. The CDR3 DNA sequence: TGTGCCAGCAGTTCGGACAGGGGGACCTTCCCTAACACTGAAGCTTTCTTT.

The gene calls are TRBV11-2 and TRBJ1-2, with TRBD1 matching over 7 bases. J was trimmed by 2 bases and V by 5 bases; bases with no gene match: 5. Looked up from germline, CDR1 is SGHAT and CDR2 is FQNNGV. CDR3 length: 14 amino acids. The CDR3 bases are TGTGCCAGCAGCGAGACAGGGTTGAACTATGGCTACACCTTC. The encoded protein is CASSETGLNYGYTF.

The V gene is TRBV18, the J gene TRBJ1-2; tentative D call: TRBD1 (5 bases). V was shortened by 3 bases and J by 4 bases, with 18 bases between the two germline ends. Germline V CDR1 and CDR2: KGHSH, LQKENI. The CDR3 extends over 16 amino acids. CDR3 DNA sequence: TGTGCCAGCTCACCGCGGCTACAGATCCAGGGCTATGGCTACACCTTC. Its protein product is CASSPRLQIQGYGYTF.

This clone was seen a handful of times. The gene calls are TRBV11-3 and TRBJ2-2; the D is unclear. The V end lost 5 bases, the J end lost 5 bases, and 9 bases lay between the germline ends. This CDR3 has 13 amino acids. Per the germline V gene, CDR1 is SGHNT and CDR2 is YENEEA. CDR3 amino acids: CASSHRLTGELFF. In nucleotides, the CDR3 is TGTGCCAGCAGCCACCGATTGACCGGGGAGCTGTTTTTT.

About this clone itself: As the CDR3 is not closed by the conserved phenylalanine or tryptophan, this likely results from a read error. The DNA is omitted, as the CDR3 cannot be located on it reliably, and the CDR3 follows TCRdb's listing. The J gene is TRBJ2-7, the V gene TRBV6-4; the table's D gene call, TRBD2, was not cross checked with the DNA. Germline V gene sequence: CDR1 MRHNA, CDR2 SNTAGT. A total of 9 residues make up the CDR3, ends included. The CDR3 region is CASSDAVST.

The gene calls are TRBV5-1 and TRBJ2-3; a possible D gene is TRBD2 (6 bases). CDR1 and CDR2 (germline): SGHRS, YFSETQ. V lost 0 bases and J 4 bases, leaving 9 bases between the germline ends. The CDR3 sequence is 14 residues long. The CDR3 DNA is TGCGCCAGCAGCTTGGGGTTAGCGGCAGATACGCAGTATTTT. Protein: CASSLGLAADTQYF. Complete variable domain (other parts from reference TRBV5-1 and TRBJ2-3): KAGVTQTPRYLIKTRGQQVTLSCSPISGHRSVSWYQQTPGQGLQFLFEYFSETQRNKGNFPGRFSGRQFSNSRSEMNVSTLELGDSALYLCASSLGLAADTQYFGPGTRLTVL.

This chain links TRBV9 with TRBJ2-1, with D possibly called TRBD1 or TRBD2 (5 bases each). The CDR3 contains 16 residues. Per germline, CDR1 SGDLS and CDR2 YYNGEE. Trimming left V 0 bases short and J 0 bases short, with 10 bases between. CDR3 amino acids: CASSVDPGTSYNEQFF. DNA of the CDR3: TGTGCCAGCAGCGTAGACCCAGGGACCTCCTACAATGAGCAGTTCTTC.

This chain joins TRBV6-5 and TRBJ1-4; D possibly corresponds to TRBD1 (5 bases). The CDR3 sequence is 16 residues long. Germline loops: CDR1 MNHEY, CDR2 SVGAGI. Trimming left V 0 bases short and J 3 bases short, with 11 bases between. This CDR3 is CASSYSAGPANEKLFF. The CDR3 DNA sequence: TGTGCCAGCAGTTACTCTGCGGGGCCGGCTAATGAAAAACTGTTTTTT.

The chain recombines TRBV19 with TRBJ1-5; 7 bases line up with TRBD1. The CDR3 runs 13 residues. The V gene end was trimmed by 7 bases and the J gene end by 6 bases; junction bases not matched to a gene: 6. In germline, CDR1 is LNHDA, CDR2 SQIVND (reference sequence). In DNA form, the CDR3 reads TGTGCCAGTACCGACAGGGAGGGTCAGCCCCAGCATTTT. As protein: CASTDREGQPQHF.

The V and J genes are TRBV5-1 and TRBJ1-3; possibly TRBD1 for D (5 bases). The germline gives CDR1 SGHRS, CDR2 YFSETQ. Trimming removed 2 bases from V and 0 bases from J, with 12 bases in between. This CDR3 has 16 residues. The CDR3 reads CASSFGDGSSGNTIYF. The CDR3 DNA is TGCGCCAGCAGCTTCGGGGACGGGAGCTCTGGAAACACCATATATTTT.

CDR3: CASRIRQGGEKLFF. DNA for the CDR3: TGTGCCAGCAGAATCCGACAGGGAGGTGAAAAACTGTTTTTT. V gene TRBV6-5 combines with J gene TRBJ1-4; 7 bases fit TRBD1. The germline V gene encodes CDR1 MNHEY and CDR2 SVGAGI. The CDR3 has 14 residues. After removal of 6 bases from V and 7 bases from J, the junction contained 8 bases not matched to a gene.

V usage is TRBV6-6 and J usage is TRBJ2-7; the D gene is possibly TRBD1 (6 bases). The CDR3 extends over 13 amino acids. Trimming cost V 5 bases and J 6 bases, with 14 bases left between them. In germline, CDR1 is MNHNY, CDR2 SVGAGI (reference sequence). The CDR3 sequence is CASSRGARGEQYV. CDR3 coding DNA: TGTGCCAGCAGTCGAGGGGCCAGGGGCGAGCAGTACGTC.

This clone was detected only a few times. The CDR3 region is CASSKGRRETQYF. DNA for the CDR3: TGTGCCAGTAGTAAGGGACGAAGAGAGACCCAGTACTTC. The chain recombines TRBV19 with TRBJ2-5; D is possibly TRBD1 or TRBD2 (5 bases each). This CDR3 has 13 amino acids. Germline V gives CDR1 LNHDA, CDR2 SQIVND (reference sequence). V was trimmed by 4 bases and J by 4 bases, leaving 10 bases between them. The whole variable domain, filled in from reference TRBV19 and TRBJ2-5, reads DGGITQSPKYLFRKEGQNVTLSCEQNLNHDAMYWYRQDPGQGLRLIYYSQIVNDFQKGDIAEGYSVSREKKESFPLTVTSAQKNPTAFYLCASSKGRRETQYFGPGTRLLVL.

J is TRBJ1-6 and V is TRBV6-6, with D unresolved. There are 14 residues in the CDR3. CDR1 MNHNY and CDR2 SVGAGI come from the germline V gene (reference sequence). Trimming stripped 7 bases from V and 0 bases from J, with 7 bases between. DNA for the CDR3: TGTGCCAGCACCTCTAGCTCCTATAATTCACCCCTCCACTTT. Its translation is CASTSSSYNSPLHF.

The chain joins TRBV7-2 to TRBJ2-1, with 12 bases matching TRBD2. J was trimmed by 7 bases and V by 6 bases; bases with no gene match: 4. The CDR3 loop spans 14 amino acids. In germline, CDR1 is SGHTA, CDR2 FQGNSA. CDR3 loop: CASRQTSGSNEQFF. For the CDR3, the DNA is TGTGCCAGCAGACAGACTAGCGGGAGTAATGAGCAGTTCTTC.

J is TRBJ2-3 and V is TRBV27; 11 bases match TRBD2. The CDR3 has 15 amino acids. J was trimmed by 10 bases and V by 4 bases; bases with no gene match: 10. Per the germline V gene, CDR1 is MNHEY and CDR2 is SMNVEV (reference sequence). CDR3 residues: CASSSTSGGGPPQYF. The CDR3 region has the DNA TGTGCCAGCAGTTCTACTAGCGGGGGAGGCCCGCCGCAGTATTTT.

The chain uses TRBV21-1 and TRBJ2-4; TRBD1 reflects the table's D call only, with no check against the DNA. TRBV21-1 is flagged as a pseudogene. The CDR3 extends over 16 amino acids. The CDR3 nucleotides read TGTGCCAGCAGCAAAGGATTGAGGACAAGAGGAGTCATTCAGTACTTC. This translates into CASSKGLRTRGVIQYF.

This clone was seen a single time. The chain recombines TRBV5-1 with TRBJ1-2; TRBD1 agrees at 7 bases. The germline CDR1 and CDR2 sequences are SGHRS and YFSETQ. J lost 8 bases, V lost 6 bases, and 10 bases had no gene match. The CDR3 has 13 residues. Written as DNA, the CDR3 is TGCGCCAGCAAAAAGGTCAGGGGGAAAGGCTACACCTTC. It encodes CASKKVRGKGYTF. The full variable domain, rest sourced from reference TRBV5-1 and TRBJ1-2, is KAGVTQTPRYLIKTRGQQVTLSCSPISGHRSVSWYQQTPGQGLQFLFEYFSETQRNKGNFPGRFSGRQFSNSRSEMNVSTLELGDSALYLCASKKVRGKGYTFGSGTRLTVV.

This chain links TRBV15 with TRBJ1-4; perhaps TRBD1 as D (6 bases). V lost 1 base to trimming and J lost 6 bases, with 9 bases between them. The CDR3 loop spans 14 amino acids. Germline lookup yields CDR1 LNHNV and CDR2 YYDKDF (reference sequence). The CDR3 region is CATSRAYRDEKLFF. The CDR3 DNA follows: TGTGCCACCAGCAGAGCCTACAGGGATGAAAAACTGTTTTTT.

The V call is TRBV19, the J call TRBJ1-1; D not resolved. This CDR3 has 13 residues. In germline, CDR1 is LNHDA, CDR2 SQIVND (reference sequence). The V gene lost 6 bases and the J gene lost 1 base, with 9 bases spanning the gap. CDR3 amino acids: CASSEQTNTEAFF. In DNA form, the CDR3 reads TGTGCCAGTAGCGAACAGACGAACACTGAAGCTTTCTTT.

This clone was counted once. The chain combines TRBV29-1 with TRBJ2-3; 7 bases are shared with TRBD2. The CDR3 totals 14 residues. J gave up 0 bases and V 7 bases, and 7 bases lay outside the gene matches. The germline V gene encodes CDR1 SQVTM and CDR2 ANQGSEA. This CDR3 reads CSAERGSSTDTQYF. The CDR3 region has the DNA TGCAGCGCGGAGCGGGGTTCTAGCACAGATACGCAGTATTTT.

This rearrangement joins TRBV7-8 to TRBJ2-1, with a weak D call TRBD2 (6 bases). This CDR3 comprises 15 residues. Germline V gene sequence: CDR1 SGHVS, CDR2 FQNEAQ. The V and J ends lost 2 bases and 7 bases respectively, with 15 bases between them. The CDR3 coding sequence is TGTGCCAGCAGCTTACAGACTAGTATTATGAATGAGCAGTTCTTC. This codes for CASSLQTSIMNEQFF.